What follows describes a single TCR beta chain. Its antigen is not identified. The data are from a study of Ad26.COV2.S vaccination and SARS-CoV-2 variants. Across the whole study: Enrolled in COV1001, the donor was in the Ad26.COV2.S trial arm, which received the vaccine.

CDR1 and CDR2 (germline): DFQATT, SNEGSKA (reference sequence). The CDR3 totals 11 residues. Trimming stripped 6 bases from V and 2 bases from J, with 5 bases between. Specified treatment: about 20 received Ad26.COV2.S at low or high dose, single or two shots; 5 received placebo; per-sample allocation not given. At day 63 after the first vaccine or placebo injection, samples were drawn. General study results and limits: Marked by substantial breadth, spike-specific CD8+ and CD4+ T cell responses were reportedly seen after vaccination.

This table comes from immunoSEQ multiplex PCR, and its TCRdb copy is limited to in-frame clones, with some not included. Altogether hundreds of thousands of clones are present, over 75% being singletons, with the ten largest covering about 3.5%. The material sequenced was peripheral blood, taken in a trial of Ad26.COV2.S vaccine versus placebo. The receptor was isolated from a person between 18 and 60 years old who received the Ad26.COV2.S COVID-19 vaccine or a placebo. This chain links TRBV20-1 with TRBJ2-1; D remains unclear. The CDR3 DNA reads TGCAGTGCGATTACCTACAATGAGCAGTTCTTC. This translates into CSAITYNEQFF.